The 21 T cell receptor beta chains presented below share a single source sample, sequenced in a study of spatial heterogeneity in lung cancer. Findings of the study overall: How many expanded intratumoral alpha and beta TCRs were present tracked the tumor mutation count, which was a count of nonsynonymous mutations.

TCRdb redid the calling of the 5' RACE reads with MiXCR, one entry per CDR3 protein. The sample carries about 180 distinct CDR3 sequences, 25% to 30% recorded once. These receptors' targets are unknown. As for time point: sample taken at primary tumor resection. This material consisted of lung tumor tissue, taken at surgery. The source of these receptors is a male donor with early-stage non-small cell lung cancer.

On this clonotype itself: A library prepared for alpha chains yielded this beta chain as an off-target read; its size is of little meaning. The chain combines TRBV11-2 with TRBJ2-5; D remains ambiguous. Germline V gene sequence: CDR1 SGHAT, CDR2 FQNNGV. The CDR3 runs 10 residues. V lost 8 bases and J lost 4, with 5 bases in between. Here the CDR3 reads CASGPETQYF. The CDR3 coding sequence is TGTGCCAGCGGCCCAGAGACCCAGTACTTC. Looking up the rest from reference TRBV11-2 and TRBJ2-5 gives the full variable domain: EAGVAQSPRYKIIEKRQSVAFWCNPISGHATLYWYQQILGQGPKLLIQFQNNGVVDDSQLPKDRFSAERLKGVDSTLKIQPAKLEDSAVYLCASGPETQYFGPGTRLLVL.

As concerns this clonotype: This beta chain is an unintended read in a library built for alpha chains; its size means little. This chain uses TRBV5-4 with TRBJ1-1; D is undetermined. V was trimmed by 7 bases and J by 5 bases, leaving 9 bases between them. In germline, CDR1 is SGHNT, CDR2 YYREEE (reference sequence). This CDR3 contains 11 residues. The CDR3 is CASGRGTEAFF. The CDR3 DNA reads TGTGCCAGCGGGCGTGGGACTGAAGCTTTCTTT.

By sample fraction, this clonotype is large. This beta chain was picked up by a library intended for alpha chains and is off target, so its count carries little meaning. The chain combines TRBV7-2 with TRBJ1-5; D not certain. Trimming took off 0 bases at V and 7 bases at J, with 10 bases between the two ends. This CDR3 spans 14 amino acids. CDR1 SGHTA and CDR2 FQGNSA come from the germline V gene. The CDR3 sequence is CASSLAGVGQPQHF. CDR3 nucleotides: TGTGCCAGCAGCTTAGCTGGGGTCGGGCAGCCCCAGCATTTT.

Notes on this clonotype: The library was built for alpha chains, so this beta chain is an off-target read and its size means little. Here the CDR3 DNA reads TGTGCCAGCAGTTTAATATCGGGGGAGCTGTTTTTT. Its protein is CASSLISGELFF. The gene calls are TRBV27 and TRBJ2-2, with D hard to call. CDR1 is MNHEY and CDR2 is SMNVEV in the germline V gene (reference sequence). Trimming left V 2 bases short and J 8 bases short, with 6 bases between. CDR3 length: 12 amino acids.

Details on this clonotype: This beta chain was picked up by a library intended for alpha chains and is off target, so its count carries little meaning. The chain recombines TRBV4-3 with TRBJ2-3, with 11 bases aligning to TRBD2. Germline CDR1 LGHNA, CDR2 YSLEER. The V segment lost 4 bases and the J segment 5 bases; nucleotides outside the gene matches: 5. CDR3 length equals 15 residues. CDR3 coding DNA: TGCGCCAGCAGCCGGGGGACTAGCGGTGTAGATACGCAGTATTTT. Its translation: CASSRGTSGVDTQYF.

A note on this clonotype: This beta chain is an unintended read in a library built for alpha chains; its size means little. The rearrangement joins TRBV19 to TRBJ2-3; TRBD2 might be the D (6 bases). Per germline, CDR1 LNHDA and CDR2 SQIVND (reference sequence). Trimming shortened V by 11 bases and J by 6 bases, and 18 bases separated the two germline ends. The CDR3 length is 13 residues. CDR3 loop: CAVQTTTSDTQYF. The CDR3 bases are TGTGCCGTACAAACTACCACTAGCGATACGCAGTATTTT.

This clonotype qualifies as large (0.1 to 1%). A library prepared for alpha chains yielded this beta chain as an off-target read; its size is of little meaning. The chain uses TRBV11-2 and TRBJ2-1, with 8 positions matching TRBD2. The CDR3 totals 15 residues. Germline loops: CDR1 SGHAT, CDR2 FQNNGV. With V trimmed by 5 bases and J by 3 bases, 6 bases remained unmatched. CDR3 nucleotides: TGTGCCAGCAGCATTAGCGGGACGAACTACAATGAGCAGTTCTTC. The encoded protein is CASSISGTNYNEQFF.

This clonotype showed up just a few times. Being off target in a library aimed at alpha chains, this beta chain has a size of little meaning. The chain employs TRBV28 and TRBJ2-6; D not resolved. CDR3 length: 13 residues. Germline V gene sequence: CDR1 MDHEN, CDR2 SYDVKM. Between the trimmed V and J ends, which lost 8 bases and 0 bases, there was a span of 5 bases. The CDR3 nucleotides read TGTGCCAGCCATAGCTCTGGGGCCAACGTCCTGACTTTC. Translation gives CASHSSGANVLTF.

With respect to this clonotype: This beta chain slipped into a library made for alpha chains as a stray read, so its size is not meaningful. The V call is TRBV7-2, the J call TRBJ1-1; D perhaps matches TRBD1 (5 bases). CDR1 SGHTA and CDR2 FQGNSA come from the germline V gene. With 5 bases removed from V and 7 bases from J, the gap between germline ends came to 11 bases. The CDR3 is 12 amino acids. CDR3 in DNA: TGTGCCAGCAGCCTGGGGACCGTTGAAGCTTTCTTT. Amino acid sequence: CASSLGTVEAFF.

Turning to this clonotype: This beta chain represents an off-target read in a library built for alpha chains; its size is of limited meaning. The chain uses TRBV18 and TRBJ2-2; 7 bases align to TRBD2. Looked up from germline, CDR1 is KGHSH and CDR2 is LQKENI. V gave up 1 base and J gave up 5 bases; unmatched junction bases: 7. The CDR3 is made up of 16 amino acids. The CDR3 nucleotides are TGTGCCAGCTCACCACTAGCCGGGAGGCGAACCGGGGAGCTGTTTTTT. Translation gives CASSPLAGRRTGELFF.

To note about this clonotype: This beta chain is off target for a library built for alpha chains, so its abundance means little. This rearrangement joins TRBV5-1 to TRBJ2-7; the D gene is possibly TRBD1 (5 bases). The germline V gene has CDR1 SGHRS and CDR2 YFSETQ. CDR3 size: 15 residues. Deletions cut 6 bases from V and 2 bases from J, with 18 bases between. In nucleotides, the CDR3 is TGCGCCAGCACCCGAACCCGGCAGGGAACCTACGAGCAGTACTTC. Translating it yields CASTRTRQGTYEQYF.

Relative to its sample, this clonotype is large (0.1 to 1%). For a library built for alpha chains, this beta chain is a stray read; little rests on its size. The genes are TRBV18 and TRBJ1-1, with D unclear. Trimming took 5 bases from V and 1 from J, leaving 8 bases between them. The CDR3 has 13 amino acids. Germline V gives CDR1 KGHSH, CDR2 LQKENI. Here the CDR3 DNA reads TGTGCCAGCTCAGAGGCCGCGAACACTGAAGCTTTCTTT. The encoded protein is CASSEAANTEAFF.

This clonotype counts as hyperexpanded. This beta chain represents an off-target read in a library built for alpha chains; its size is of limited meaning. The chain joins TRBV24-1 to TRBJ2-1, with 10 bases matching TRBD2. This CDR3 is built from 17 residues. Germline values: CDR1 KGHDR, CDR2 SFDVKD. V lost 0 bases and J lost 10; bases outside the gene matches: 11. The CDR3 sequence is CATSDLQSGTSDWEQFF. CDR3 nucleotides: TGTGCCACCAGTGATTTGCAATCCGGGACTAGCGATTGGGAGCAGTTCTTC.

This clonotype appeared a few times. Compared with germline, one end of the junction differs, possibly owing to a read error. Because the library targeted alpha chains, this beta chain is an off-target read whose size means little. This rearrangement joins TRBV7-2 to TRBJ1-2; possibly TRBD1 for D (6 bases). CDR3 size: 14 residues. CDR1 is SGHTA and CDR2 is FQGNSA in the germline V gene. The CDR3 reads CASSPPGQSYGYTF. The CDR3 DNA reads TGTGCCAGCAGCCCCCCAGGACAGTCTTATGGGTACACCTTC.

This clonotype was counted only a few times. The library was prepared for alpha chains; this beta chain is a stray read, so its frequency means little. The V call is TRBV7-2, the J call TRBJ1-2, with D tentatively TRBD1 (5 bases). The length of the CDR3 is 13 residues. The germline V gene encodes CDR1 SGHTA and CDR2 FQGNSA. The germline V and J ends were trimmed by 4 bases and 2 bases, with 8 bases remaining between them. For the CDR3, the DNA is TGTGCCAGCAGCTCTTCAGGGAACTATGGCTACACCTTC. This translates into CASSSSGNYGYTF.

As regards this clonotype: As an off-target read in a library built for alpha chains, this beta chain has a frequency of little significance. As DNA, the CDR3 is TGTGCCAGCAGTGACTTGGGGGTTGACTACGAGCAGTACTTC. Translation gives CASSDLGVDYEQYF. This rearrangement joins TRBV6-1 to TRBJ2-7; D is possibly TRBD1 or TRBD2 (5 bases each). The V gene lost 3 bases and the J gene lost 3 bases, with 12 bases spanning the gap. The CDR3 has 14 residues. Germline values: CDR1 MNHNS, CDR2 SASEGT.

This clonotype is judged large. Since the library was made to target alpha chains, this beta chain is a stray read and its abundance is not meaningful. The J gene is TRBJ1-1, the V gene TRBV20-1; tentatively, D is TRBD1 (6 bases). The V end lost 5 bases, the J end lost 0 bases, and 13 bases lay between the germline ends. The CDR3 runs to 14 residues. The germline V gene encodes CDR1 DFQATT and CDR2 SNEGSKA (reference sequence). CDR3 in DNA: TGCAGTGCTCTTGGGGGGGCTCTGAACACTGAAGCTTTCTTT. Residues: CSALGGALNTEAFF.

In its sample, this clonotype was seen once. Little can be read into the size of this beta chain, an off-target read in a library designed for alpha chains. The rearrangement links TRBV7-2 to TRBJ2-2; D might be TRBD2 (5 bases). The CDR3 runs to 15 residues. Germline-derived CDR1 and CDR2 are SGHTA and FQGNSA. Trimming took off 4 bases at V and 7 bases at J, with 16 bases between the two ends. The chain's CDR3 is CASSSLAGVVGELFF. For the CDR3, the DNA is TGTGCCAGCAGCTCCCTAGCCGGAGTCGTCGGGGAGCTGTTTTTT. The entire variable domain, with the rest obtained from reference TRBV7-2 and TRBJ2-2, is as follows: GAGVSQSPSNKVTEKGKDVELRCDPISGHTALYWYRQSLGQGLEFLIYFQGNSAPDKSGLPSDRFSAERTGGSVSTLTIQRTQQEDSAVYLCASSSLAGVVGELFFGEGSRLTVL.

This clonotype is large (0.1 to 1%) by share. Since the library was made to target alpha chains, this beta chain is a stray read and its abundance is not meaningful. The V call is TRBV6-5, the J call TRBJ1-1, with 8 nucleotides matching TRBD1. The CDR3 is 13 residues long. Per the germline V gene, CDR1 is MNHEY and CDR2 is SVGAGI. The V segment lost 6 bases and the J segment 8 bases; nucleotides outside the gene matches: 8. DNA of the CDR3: TGTGCCAGCAGAGAGACAGGGGTCGCCGAAGCTTTCTTT. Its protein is CASRETGVAEAFF.

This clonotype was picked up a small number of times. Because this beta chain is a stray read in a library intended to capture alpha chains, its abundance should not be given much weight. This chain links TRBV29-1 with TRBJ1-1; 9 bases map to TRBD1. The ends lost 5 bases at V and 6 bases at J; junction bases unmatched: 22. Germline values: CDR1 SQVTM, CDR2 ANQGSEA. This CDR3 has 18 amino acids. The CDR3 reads CSVWGQGSGRLEHSEAFF. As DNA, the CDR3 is TGCAGCGTTTGGGGACAGGGATCCGGGAGGTTGGAGCACTCTGAAGCTTTCTTT.

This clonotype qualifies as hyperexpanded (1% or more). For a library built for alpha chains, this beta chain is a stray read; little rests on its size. The CDR3 sequence: CASSYSRTSYNEQFF. The CDR3 DNA reads as TGTGCCAGCAGTTACTCGAGGACTAGCTACAATGAGCAGTTCTTC. V gene TRBV6-2 or TRBV6-3 combines with J gene TRBJ2-1, with TRBD2 matching 7 bases. The CDR3 is 15 amino acids. With V trimmed by 0 bases and J by 3 bases, 2 bases remained unmatched. Germline CDR1 MNHEY, CDR2 SVGEGT.